This T cell receptor beta chain was captured in a study of T cell changes during pregnancy in multiple sclerosis. The germline gives CDR1 MGHRA, CDR2 YSYEKL. Trimming shortened V by 0 bases and J by 1 base, and 3 bases separated the two germline ends. The CDR3 sequence is 13 residues long. Here immunoSEQ multiplex PCR was the method, and the copy in TCRdb shows in-frame clones only, minus some. The sample lists about 58,000 clones, 75% to 95% seen once, with nearly 0.5% in the top ten. The starting material was CD4+ T cells from peripheral blood mononuclear cells, obtained after pregnancy. V is TRBV4-1 and J is TRBJ1-1; the D is unclear. The sequence was obtained from a female donor in good health, enrolled as a control in a pregnancy study. The chain's CDR3 is CASSQDRNTEAFF. Here the CDR3 DNA reads TGCGCCAGCAGCCAAGACAGGAACACTGAAGCTTTCTTT.